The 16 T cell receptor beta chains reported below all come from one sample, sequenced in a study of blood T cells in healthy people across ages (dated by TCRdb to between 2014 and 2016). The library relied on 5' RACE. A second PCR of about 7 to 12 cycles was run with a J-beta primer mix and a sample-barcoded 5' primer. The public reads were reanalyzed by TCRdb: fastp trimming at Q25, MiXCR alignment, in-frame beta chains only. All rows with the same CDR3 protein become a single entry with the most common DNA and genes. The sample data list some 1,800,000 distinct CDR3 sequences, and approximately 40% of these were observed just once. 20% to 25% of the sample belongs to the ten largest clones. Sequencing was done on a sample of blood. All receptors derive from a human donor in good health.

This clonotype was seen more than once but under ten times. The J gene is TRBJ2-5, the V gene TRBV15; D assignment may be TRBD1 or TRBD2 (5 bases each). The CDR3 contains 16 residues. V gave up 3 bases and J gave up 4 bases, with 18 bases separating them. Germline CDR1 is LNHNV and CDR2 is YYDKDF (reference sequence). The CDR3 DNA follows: TGTGCCACCAGCAGGCCCGTTACCGGGGACGGAGAGACCCAGTACTTC. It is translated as CATSRPVTGDGETQYF.

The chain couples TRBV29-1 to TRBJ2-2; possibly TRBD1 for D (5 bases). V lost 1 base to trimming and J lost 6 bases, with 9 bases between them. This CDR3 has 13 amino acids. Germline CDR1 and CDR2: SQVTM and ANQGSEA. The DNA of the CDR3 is TGCAGCGTTGAAGGGACATATGCCGGGGAGCTGTTTTTT. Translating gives CSVEGTYAGELFF.

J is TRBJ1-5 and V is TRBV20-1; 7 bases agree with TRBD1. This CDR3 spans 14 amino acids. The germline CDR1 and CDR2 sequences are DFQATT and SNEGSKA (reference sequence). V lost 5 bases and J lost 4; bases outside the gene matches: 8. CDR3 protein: CSARPGQTNQPQHF. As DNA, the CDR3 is TGCAGTGCTCGACCGGGACAGACAAATCAGCCCCAGCATTTT.

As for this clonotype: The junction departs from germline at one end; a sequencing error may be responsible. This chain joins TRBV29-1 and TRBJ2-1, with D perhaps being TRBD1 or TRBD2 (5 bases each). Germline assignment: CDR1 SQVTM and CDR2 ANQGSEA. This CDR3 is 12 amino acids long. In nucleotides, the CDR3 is TGCAGCTCCGGGATACAGGACAATGGGCAGTTCTTC. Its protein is CSSGIQDNGQFF.

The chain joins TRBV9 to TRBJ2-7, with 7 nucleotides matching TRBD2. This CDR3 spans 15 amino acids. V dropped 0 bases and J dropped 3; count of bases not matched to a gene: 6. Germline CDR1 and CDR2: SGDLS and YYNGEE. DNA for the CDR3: TGTGCCAGCAGCGTAGGGAGCGGGGCTTACTACGAGCAGTACTTC. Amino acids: CASSVGSGAYYEQYF.

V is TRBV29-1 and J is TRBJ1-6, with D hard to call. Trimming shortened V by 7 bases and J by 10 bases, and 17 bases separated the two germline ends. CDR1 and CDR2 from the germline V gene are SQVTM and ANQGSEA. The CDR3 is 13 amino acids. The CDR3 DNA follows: TGCAGCGCTCGGAAATCCCCGGTCTCACCCCTCCACTTT. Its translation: CSARKSPVSPLHF.

For the CDR3, the DNA is TGTGCCAGCAGCGTGACGACTATCAATGAGCAGTTCTTC. Its protein is CASSVTTINEQFF. The J gene is TRBJ2-1, the V gene TRBV9, with D possibly matching TRBD2 (5 bases). V was trimmed by 2 bases and J by 6 bases, leaving 9 bases between them. The CDR3 runs 13 residues. Per germline, CDR1 SGDLS and CDR2 YYNGEE.

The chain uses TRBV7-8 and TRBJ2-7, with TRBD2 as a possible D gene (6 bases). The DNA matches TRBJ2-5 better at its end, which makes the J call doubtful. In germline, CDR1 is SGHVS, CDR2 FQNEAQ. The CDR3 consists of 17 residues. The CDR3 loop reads CASSSRWAGRLGETQYF. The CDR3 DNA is TGTGCCAGCAGCTCCCGATGGGCAGGGAGGCTCGGAGAGACCCAGTACTTC.

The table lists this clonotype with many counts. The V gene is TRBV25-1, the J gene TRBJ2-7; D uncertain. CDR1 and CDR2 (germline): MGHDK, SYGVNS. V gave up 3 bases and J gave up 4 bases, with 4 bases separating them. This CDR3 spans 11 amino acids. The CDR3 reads CASSERYEQYF. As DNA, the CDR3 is TGTGCCAGCAGTGAGAGATACGAGCAGTACTTC.

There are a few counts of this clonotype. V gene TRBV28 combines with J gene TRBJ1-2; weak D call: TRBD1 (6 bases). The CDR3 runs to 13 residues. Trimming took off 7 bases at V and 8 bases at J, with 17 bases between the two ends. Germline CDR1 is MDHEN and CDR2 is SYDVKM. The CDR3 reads CASTPSGGEGYTF. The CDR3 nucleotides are TGTGCCAGCACCCCTTCGGGGGGCGAAGGCTACACCTTC.

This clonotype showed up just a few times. CDR3 bases: TGTGCCAGCAGTTTCCTGCTTGGCGGAGGAGAGACCCAGTACTTC. Its protein product is CASSFLLGGGETQYF. V usage is TRBV7-9 and J usage is TRBJ2-5; TRBD2 might be the D (5 bases). Germline values: CDR1 SEHNR, CDR2 FQNEAQ (reference sequence). V was cut by 6 bases and J by 4 bases, with 18 bases left in between. The CDR3 contains 15 residues.

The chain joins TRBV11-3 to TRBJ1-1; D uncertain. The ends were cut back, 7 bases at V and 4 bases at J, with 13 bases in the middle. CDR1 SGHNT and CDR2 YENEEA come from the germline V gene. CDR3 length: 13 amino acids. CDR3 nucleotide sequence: TGTGCCAGCACCCGCATCGAGGGCACTGAAGCTTTCTTT. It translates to CASTRIEGTEAFF.

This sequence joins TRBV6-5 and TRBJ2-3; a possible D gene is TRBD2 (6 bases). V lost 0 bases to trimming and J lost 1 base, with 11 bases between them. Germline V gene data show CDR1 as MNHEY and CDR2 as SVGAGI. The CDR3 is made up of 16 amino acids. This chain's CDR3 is CASSYSGRGGTDTQYF. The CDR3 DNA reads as TGTGCCAGCAGTTACTCAGGGCGGGGCGGCACAGATACGCAGTATTTT.

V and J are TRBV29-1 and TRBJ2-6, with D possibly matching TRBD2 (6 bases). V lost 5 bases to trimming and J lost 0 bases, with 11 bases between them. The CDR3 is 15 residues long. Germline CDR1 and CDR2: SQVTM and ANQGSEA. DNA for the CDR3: TGCAGCGTTCGCGAGGAGGGCTCTGGGGCCAACGTCCTGACTTTC. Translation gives CSVREEGSGANVLTF.

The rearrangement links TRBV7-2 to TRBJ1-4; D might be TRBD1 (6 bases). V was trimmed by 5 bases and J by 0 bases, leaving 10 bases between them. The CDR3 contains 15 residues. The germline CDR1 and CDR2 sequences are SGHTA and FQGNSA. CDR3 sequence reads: CASSPRQATNEKLFF. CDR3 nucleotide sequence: TGTGCCAGCAGCCCCCGACAGGCAACTAATGAAAAACTGTTTTTT.

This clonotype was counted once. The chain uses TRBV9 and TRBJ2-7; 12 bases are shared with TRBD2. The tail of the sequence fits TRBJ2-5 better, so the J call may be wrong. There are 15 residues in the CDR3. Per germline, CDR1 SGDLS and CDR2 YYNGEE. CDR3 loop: CASSVGTSGEETQYF. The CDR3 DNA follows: TGTGCCAGCAGCGTAGGGACTAGCGGGGAAGAGACCCAGTACTTC.